This TCR beta chain was recorded in a study of OX40 agonist ivuxolimab in advanced cancers. Study-wide background: The study gave patients intravenous ivuxolimab at 0.01 to 10 mg/kg every 2 weeks. Study-wide findings and caveats: In the expanded peripheral T cells, antigen specificity was never determined. At 0.1 to 3.0 mg/kg and by week 6, clonal expansion occurred in CD4+ and CD8+ blood T cells.

Measured with immunoSEQ multiplex PCR; TCRdb has only the in-frame clones, and not every one. The sample includes just under 65,000 clones, roughly 89% of them seen just once. About this clone itself: As yet, its antigen is unknown.

V gave up 6 bases and J gave up 2 bases; unmatched junction bases: 12. The CDR3 extends over 16 amino acids. From germline, CDR1 is SNHLY and CDR2 FYNNEI. This sequence originates from an adult with an advanced solid tumor such as melanoma, head and neck, liver or kidney cancer. This material consisted of CD4+ or CD8+ T cells sorted from blood, taken in a trial of the OX40 agonist ivuxolimab. V is TRBV2 and J is TRBJ2-5, with 7 nucleotides matching TRBD1. The DNA for the CDR3 is TGTGCCAGCAGGTCCCATGGAACAGGGGATCAAGAGACCCAGTACTTC. Translated, it gives CASRSHGTGDQETQYF.